These T cell receptor beta chains were read from a single sample in a study of shared clonotypes between healthy human individuals. Generated by immunoSEQ multiplex PCR, the TCRdb table keeps only in-frame clones and is missing some. The data contain around 550,000 clones, about 95% of them singletons. The sequenced sample was naive CD4+ T cells sorted from blood. These receptors all come from a woman in her 30s in good health. The CDR3 runs from the conserved cysteine through the conserved F or W. The D gene is left open where the match is weak. The size entry is marked missing in some rows and otherwise reads once, few, many or a size class.

CDR3 length	V gene	clone size	D gene	J gene	CDR3 protein	CDR3 DNA
15	TRBV27	NA	NA	TRBJ2-7	CASSLYGGVSYEQYF	TGTGCCAGCAGTTTATATGGGGGTGTCTCCTACGAGCAGTACTTC
14	TRBV6-6	NA	NA	TRBJ2-1	CASRGEGSYNEQFF	TGTGCTAGCAGGGGCGAAGGCTCCTACAATGAGCAGTTCTTC
15	TRBV5-1	NA	NA	TRBJ2-7	CASRPTGTTFYEQYF	TGCGCCAGCAGACCGACCGGGACAACCTTCTACGAGCAGTACTTC
14	TRBV5-1	NA	NA	TRBJ1-3	CASSLRGTGNTIYF	TGCGCCAGCAGCTTGCGGGGGACTGGAAACACCATATATTTT
18	TRBV7-8	NA	TRBD2	TRBJ2-7	CASSLALSTSGRRHEQYF	TGTGCCAGCAGCTTAGCTTTATCGACTAGCGGGAGAAGACACGAGCAGTACTTC
16	TRBV29-1	NA	NA	TRBJ1-1	CSVALVPRTLGAEAFF	TGCAGCGTTGCCCTTGTGCCCCGGACCCTAGGGGCTGAAGCTTTCTTT
15	TRBV7-2	NA	TRBD2	TRBJ2-1	CASSPGLAGVSEQFF	TGTGCCAGCAGCCCGGGACTAGCGGGAGTTAGTGAGCAGTTCTTC
12	TRBV5-1	NA	NA	TRBJ1-3	CASSLPGNTIYF	TGCGCCAGCAGCCTACCCGGAAACACCATATATTTT
14	TRBV12-2	once	NA	TRBJ1-2	CASRLRRELYGYTF	TGTGCAAGTCGCTTAAGGCGGGAACTCTATGGCTACACCTTC
14	TRBV28	NA	NA	TRBJ2-7	CASSPPGTPYEQYF	TGTGCCAGCAGCCCGCCCGGGACCCCTTACGAGCAGTACTTC
17	TRBV5-1	NA	NA	TRBJ1-3	CASSLVGRTDSGNTIYF	TGCGCCAGCAGCTTGGTGGGCAGGACTGACTCTGGAAACACCATATATTTT
13	TRBV11-2	NA	TRBD2	TRBJ2-1	CASSLAGGNEQFF	TGTGCCAGCAGCTTGGCGGGGGGGAATGAGCAGTTCTTC
14	TRBV25-1	NA	NA	TRBJ1-3	CASSRTGRRNTIYF	TGTGCCAGCAGTCGAACAGGGAGGAGAAACACCATATATTTT
13	TRBV6-1	NA	TRBD1	TRBJ2-7	CASSTGTGDEQYF	TGTGCCAGCAGTACCGGGACAGGGGACGAGCAGTACTTC
11	TRBV28	NA	NA	TRBJ1-1	CASSFLTEAFF	TGTGCCAGCAGTTTTCTCACTGAAGCTTTCTTT
14	TRBV18	NA	NA	TRBJ1-2	CASSSRDSNYGYTF	TGTGCCAGCTCATCCCGGGACTCAAACTATGGCTACACCTTC
14	TRBV5-1	once	NA	TRBJ2-1	CASSGRDGGNEQFF	TGCGCCAGCAGCGGAAGGGACGGGGGCAATGAGCAGTTCTTC
14	TRBV18	NA	NA	TRBJ2-5	CASSPPPTQETQYF	TGTGCCAGCTCACCACCGCCCACTCAAGAGACCCAGTACTTC
16	TRBV28	NA	TRBD1	TRBJ2-7	CASSGLTGANWNEQYF	TGTGCCAGCAGCGGACTGACAGGGGCAAATTGGAACGAGCAGTACTTC
14	TRBV5-1	NA	NA	TRBJ2-7	CASSLGLLVREQYF	TGCGCCAGCAGCCTGGGCCTTTTGGTTCGTGAGCAGTACTTC
13	TRBV28	NA	NA	TRBJ1-2	CASNRGSFGGYTF	TGTGCCAGCAATCGCGGGTCTTTCGGGGGCTACACCTTC
13	TRBV5-6	NA	NA	TRBJ2-5	CASSFARSETQYF	TGTGCCAGCAGCTTTGCGAGGTCAGAGACCCAGTACTTC
17	TRBV18	NA	NA	TRBJ1-4	CASSPRGSGGGNEKLFF	TGTGCCAGCTCCCCGCGAGGGTCCGGAGGAGGGAATGAAAAACTGTTTTTT
15	TRBV6-1	NA	NA	TRBJ1-4	CASSARDPKGEKLFF	TGTGCCAGCAGTGCCCGGGACCCTAAAGGGGAAAAACTGTTTTTT
14	TRBV6-5	NA	NA	TRBJ2-4	CASSYSNTGNIQYF	TGTGCCAGCAGTTACTCGAATACAGGAAACATTCAGTACTTC
14	TRBV25-1	NA	NA	TRBJ2-3	CATRGEYRTDTQYF	TGTGCCACCAGAGGCGAGTATCGCACAGATACGCAGTATTTT
13	TRBV27	NA	NA	TRBJ1-1	CASSPNGGTEAFF	TGTGCCAGCAGTCCCAATGGGGGCACTGAAGCTTTCTTT
15	TRBV7-2	NA	TRBD2	TRBJ2-1	CASSEGLAGGYEQFF	TGTGCCAGCAGCGAGGGGCTAGCGGGAGGGTATGAGCAGTTCTTC
17	TRBV11-2	NA	TRBD1	TRBJ1-3	CASSRIWTGTDGNTIYF	TGTGCCAGCAGCCGAATCTGGACAGGGACGGATGGAAACACCATATATTTT
16	TRBV5-1	NA	TRBD2	TRBJ2-7	CASSLGLAGGPDEQYF	TGCGCCAGCAGCTTGGGGCTAGCGGGAGGACCTGACGAGCAGTACTTC
14	TRBV28	NA	TRBD1	TRBJ1-2	CASSLGQGVYGYTF	TGTGCCAGCAGTCTGGGACAGGGAGTCTATGGCTACACCTTC